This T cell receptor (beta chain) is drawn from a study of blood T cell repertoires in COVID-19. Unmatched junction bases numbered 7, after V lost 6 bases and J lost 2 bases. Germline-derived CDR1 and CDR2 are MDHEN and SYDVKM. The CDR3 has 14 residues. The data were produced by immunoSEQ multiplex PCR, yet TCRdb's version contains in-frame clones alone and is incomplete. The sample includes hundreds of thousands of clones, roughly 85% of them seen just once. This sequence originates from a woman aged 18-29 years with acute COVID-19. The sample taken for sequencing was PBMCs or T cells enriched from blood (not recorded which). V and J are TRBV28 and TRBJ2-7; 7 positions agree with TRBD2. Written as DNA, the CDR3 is TGTGCCAGCAGCTCCCAGCGGGATACCTACGAGCAGTACTTC. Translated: CASSSQRDTYEQYF.